This TCR beta chain was observed in a study of cytomegalovirus exposure and HLA in healthy donors. Deletions cut 5 bases from V and 3 bases from J, with 16 bases between. The germline V gene encodes CDR1 MNHNY and CDR2 SVGAGI (reference sequence). CDR3 length: 15 amino acids. Some clones are missing from TCRdb's copy, which holds only in-frame ones; the method was immunoSEQ multiplex PCR. The sample lists under 300,000 clones, nearly 90% occurring once. The TCR comes from a woman aged 18 to 35 in good health and CMV-seronegative. The source material was PBMCs. The J gene is TRBJ1-2, the V gene TRBV6-6; D not certain. The CDR3 here is CASSHRSPDDYGYTF. In DNA form, the CDR3 reads TGTGCCAGCAGTCATCGGTCCCCCGATGACTATGGCTACACCTTC.